This T cell receptor beta chain was recorded in a study of type 1 regulatory T cells. TCRdb called the reads again in MiXCR, with one record for every CDR3 protein. In the table there are about 65,000 distinct CDR3 sequences, almost 50% of which are singletons. Study-wide points: Compared with non-Tr1 cells, Tr1 cells showed a narrower TCR repertoire.

Trimming left V 5 bases short and J 0 bases short, with 11 bases between. Per germline, CDR1 SGHTA and CDR2 FQGNSA. There are 15 residues in the CDR3. This clonotype was seen a handful of times. The antigen remains unidentified. Specimen: cultured non-Tr1 T cells, either the whole culture or a sorted T cell fraction (not recorded which). This TCR was recovered from a human donor in good health. This rearrangement joins TRBV7-2 to TRBJ2-1; unclear D gene. The CDR3 reads CASSPRRSSYNEQFF. In DNA form, the CDR3 reads TGTGCCAGCAGCCCCCGGCGGAGCTCCTACAATGAGCAGTTCTTC.